This entry concerns a single T cell receptor (beta chain). The sample is drawn from a study of blood T cell repertoires in COVID-19. The overall study: T cells, B-cell-depleted T cells, or PBMCs supplied cDNA or gDNA.

The CDR3 extends over 15 amino acids. Germline loops: CDR1 KGHDR, CDR2 SFDVKD. The junction had 4 bases not matched to a gene; V was cut back by 4 bases and J by 5 bases. Sequencing used immunoSEQ multiplex PCR; TCRdb keeps in-frame clones, though not all of them. In the table there are approximately 260,000 clones, around four fifths of which are singletons. Sequenced sample: peripheral blood. The rearrangement links TRBV24-1 to TRBJ2-2; TRBD1 agrees at 9 bases. The receptor's source is a man aged 55 to 70 who had recovered from COVID-19. This CDR3 reads CATSDHRGLTGELFF. Written as DNA, the CDR3 is TGTGCCACCAGTGACCACAGGGGGCTGACCGGGGAGCTGTTTTTT.